The following is a TCR beta chain sequence with its context. Other DNA sequences in this sample translate to the same CDR3. The record originates from a study of blood T cell repertoires in COVID-19. Study at large: Sample material is recorded as cDNA or gDNA derived from T cells, B-cell-depleted T cells, or PBMCs.

The CDR3 has 16 amino acids. Germline loops: CDR1 MNHEY, CDR2 SVGAGI. V shed 2 bases and J 5 bases; nucleotides not matched to a gene: 9. In the original workflow: Estimation of nucleated cell counts relied on the amplification of reference gene primers. Method: immunoSEQ multiplex PCR; TCRdb's copy keeps in-frame clones and lacks some. The DNA gave D and trimming, while V, J and clone size come from that table. The table lists roughly 60,000 clones, more than 75% of them singletons, with about 0.93% in the top ten. The chain has TRBV6-5 and TRBJ1-2; TRBD1 aligns across 9 bases. Sequences were obtained from peripheral blood. This TCR derives from an older man with acute or convalescent COVID-19. The CDR3, as DNA: TGTGCCAGCAGTTACGTCCGAACAGGGGGCGGGTATGGCTACACCTTC. This gives the protein CASSYVRTGGGYGYTF.